This record concerns one TCR beta chain sequence. Patients all relapsed after autologous stem cell transplantation, and there was variation in brentuximab vedotin exposure. This specimen comes from a study of PD-1 blockade in classical Hodgkin lymphoma. Germline V CDR1 and CDR2: SGHTA, FQGNSA. V lost 0 bases and J lost 6, with 10 bases in between. The CDR3 length is 14 residues. Some clones are missing from TCRdb's copy, which holds only in-frame ones; the method was immunoSEQ multiplex PCR. The repertoire holds 13,000 or so clones, with 82% as singletons. The receptor was derived from a human donor with classical Hodgkin lymphoma. This chain joins TRBV7-2 and TRBJ2-3; D call uncertain. Sequenced material: peripheral blood mononuclear cells (PBMCs), taken at baseline. As DNA, the CDR3 is TGTGCCAGCAGCTTAGCCTCCGGTGGGGATACGCAGTATTTT. It encodes CASSLASGGDTQYF.